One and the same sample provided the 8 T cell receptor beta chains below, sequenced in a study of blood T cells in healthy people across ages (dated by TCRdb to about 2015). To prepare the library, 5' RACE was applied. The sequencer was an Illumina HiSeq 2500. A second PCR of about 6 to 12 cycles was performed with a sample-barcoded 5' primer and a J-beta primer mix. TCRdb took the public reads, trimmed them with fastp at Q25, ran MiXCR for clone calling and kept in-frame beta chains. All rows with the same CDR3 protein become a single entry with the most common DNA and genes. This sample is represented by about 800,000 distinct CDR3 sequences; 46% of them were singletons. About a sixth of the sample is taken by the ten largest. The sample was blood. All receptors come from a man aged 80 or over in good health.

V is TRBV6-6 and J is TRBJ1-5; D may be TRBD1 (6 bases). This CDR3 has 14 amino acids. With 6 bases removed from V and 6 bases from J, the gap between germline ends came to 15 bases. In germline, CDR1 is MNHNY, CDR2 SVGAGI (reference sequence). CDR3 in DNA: TGTGCCAGCAGCCGGACAGCGAGCGGTCAGCCCCAGCATTTT. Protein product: CASSRTASGQPQHF.

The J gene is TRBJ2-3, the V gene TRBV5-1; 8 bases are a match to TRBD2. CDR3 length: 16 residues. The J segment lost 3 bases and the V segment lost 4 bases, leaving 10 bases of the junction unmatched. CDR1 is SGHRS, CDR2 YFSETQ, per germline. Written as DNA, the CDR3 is TGCGCCAGCAGCCGGGAAACTAGCGGTTTTACAGATACGCAGTATTTT. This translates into CASSRETSGFTDTQYF.

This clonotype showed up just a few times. CDR3 DNA: TGTGCCAGCAGCGCCCGGGGACTAGCGGGAGTAGGCGACGAGCAGTACTTC. The encoded protein is CASSARGLAGVGDEQYF. This chain uses TRBV9 with TRBJ2-7, with TRBD2 matching over 14 bases. The CDR3 is made up of 17 amino acids. Germline lookup yields CDR1 SGDLS and CDR2 YYNGEE. V lost 3 bases, J lost 5 bases, and 10 bases stayed unmatched.

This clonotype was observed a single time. CDR3 sequence: CASRPLLAGGPHNEQYF. The CDR3 DNA reads as TGTGCCAGCAGACCCCTACTAGCGGGAGGGCCTCACAATGAGCAGTACTTC. V is TRBV6-2 or TRBV6-3 and J is TRBJ2-5; 13 bases line up with TRBD2. Germline V gene lookup returns CDR1 MNHEY and CDR2 SVGEGT. The V gene end was trimmed by 6 bases and the J gene end by 11 bases; junction bases not matched to a gene: 18. The CDR3 runs to 17 residues.

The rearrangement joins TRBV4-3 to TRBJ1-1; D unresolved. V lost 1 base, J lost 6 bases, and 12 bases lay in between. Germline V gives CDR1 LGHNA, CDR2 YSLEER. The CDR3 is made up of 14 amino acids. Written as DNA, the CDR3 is TGCGCCAGCAGCCAAGCAAAGGGCTGGGCTGAAGCTTTCTTT. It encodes CASSQAKGWAEAFF.

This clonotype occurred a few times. CDR3 sequence (DNA): TGTGCCAGCAGACGTACCGGGACACCTAACACAGATACGCAGTATTTT. The encoded protein is CASRRTGTPNTDTQYF. This chain joins TRBV7-9 and TRBJ2-3; weak D call: TRBD1 (6 bases). The CDR3 runs to 16 residues. The V end was cut by 6 bases, the J end by 2 bases, with 18 bases between. Germline V CDR1 and CDR2: SEHNR, FQNEAQ (reference sequence).

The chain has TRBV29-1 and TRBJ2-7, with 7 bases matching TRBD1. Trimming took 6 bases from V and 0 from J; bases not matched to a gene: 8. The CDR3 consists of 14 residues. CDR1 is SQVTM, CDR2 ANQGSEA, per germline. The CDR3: CSVDRDGSSYEQYF. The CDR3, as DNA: TGCAGCGTAGACAGGGATGGCAGCTCCTACGAGCAGTACTTC.

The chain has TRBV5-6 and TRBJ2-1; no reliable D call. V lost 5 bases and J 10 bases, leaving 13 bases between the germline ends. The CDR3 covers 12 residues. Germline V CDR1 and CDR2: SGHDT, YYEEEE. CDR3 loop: CASSRPTREQFF. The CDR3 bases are TGTGCCAGCAGTCGCCCAACCAGGGAGCAGTTCTTC.